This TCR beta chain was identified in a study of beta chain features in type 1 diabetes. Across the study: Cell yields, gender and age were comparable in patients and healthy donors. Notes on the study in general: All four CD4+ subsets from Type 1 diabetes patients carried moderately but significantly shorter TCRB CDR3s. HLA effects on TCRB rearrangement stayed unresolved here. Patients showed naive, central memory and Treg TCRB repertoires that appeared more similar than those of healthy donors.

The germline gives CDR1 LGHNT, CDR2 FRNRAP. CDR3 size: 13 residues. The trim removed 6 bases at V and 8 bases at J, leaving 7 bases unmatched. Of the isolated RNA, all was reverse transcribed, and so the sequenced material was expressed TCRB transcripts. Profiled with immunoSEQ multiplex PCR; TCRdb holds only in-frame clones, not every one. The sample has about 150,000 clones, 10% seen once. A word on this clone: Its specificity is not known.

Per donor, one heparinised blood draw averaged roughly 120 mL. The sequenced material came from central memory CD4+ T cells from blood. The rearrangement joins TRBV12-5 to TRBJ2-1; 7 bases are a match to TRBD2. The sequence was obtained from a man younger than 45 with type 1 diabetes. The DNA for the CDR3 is TGTGCTAGTGGGCGGACTAGGAGAGATGAGCAGTTCTTC. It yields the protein CASGRTRRDEQFF.